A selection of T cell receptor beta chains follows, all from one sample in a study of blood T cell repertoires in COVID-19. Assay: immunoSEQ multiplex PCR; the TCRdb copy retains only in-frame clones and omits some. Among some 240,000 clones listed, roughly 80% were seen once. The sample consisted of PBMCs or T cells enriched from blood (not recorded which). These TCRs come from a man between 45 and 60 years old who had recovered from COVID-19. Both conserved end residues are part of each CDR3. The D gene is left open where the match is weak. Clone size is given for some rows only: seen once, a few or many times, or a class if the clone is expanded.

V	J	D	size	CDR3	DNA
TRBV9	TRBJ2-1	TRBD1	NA	CASSISPGQGSNEQFF	TGTGCCAGCAGCATCTCCCCGGGACAGGGTAGCAATGAGCAGTTCTTC
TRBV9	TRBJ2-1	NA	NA	CASSVGTVTYNEQFF	TGTGCCAGCAGCGTAGGGACAGTCACCTACAATGAGCAGTTCTTC
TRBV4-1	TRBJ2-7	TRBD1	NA	CASSQDRGGQGFFEQYF	TGCGCCAGCAGCCAAGATCGGGGAGGACAGGGTTTCTTCGAGCAGTACTTC
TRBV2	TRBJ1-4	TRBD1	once	CASNPGQGTEKLFF	TGTGCCAGCAATCCGGGACAGGGGACTGAAAAACTGTTTTTT
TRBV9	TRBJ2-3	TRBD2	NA	CASSVEGLAGVYPDTQYF	TGTGCCAGCAGCGTAGAGGGGCTAGCGGGGGTATATCCAGATACGCAGTATTTT
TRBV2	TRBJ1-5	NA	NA	CASSEQGARRQPQHF	TGTGCCAGCAGTGAGCAAGGGGCGCGCAGGCAGCCCCAGCATTTT
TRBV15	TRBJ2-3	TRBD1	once	CATSRDPGTALVTQYF	TGTGCCACCAGCAGGGACCCCGGGACAGCCTTGGTTACGCAGTATTTT
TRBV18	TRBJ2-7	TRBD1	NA	CASSTRQGAGEQYF	TGTGCCAGCTCAACCCGACAGGGGGCTGGCGAGCAGTACTTC
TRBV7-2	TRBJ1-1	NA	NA	CASSTQGGTEAFF	TGTGCCAGCAGCACCCAGGGTGGGACTGAAGCTTTCTTT
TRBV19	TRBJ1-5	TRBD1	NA	CATRPPRAGGYGPQHF	TGTGCCACTCGCCCTCCTCGGGCAGGGGGCTATGGGCCCCAGCATTTT
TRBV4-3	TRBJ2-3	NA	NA	CASSQGSGAATDTQYF	TGCGCCAGCAGCCAGGGCAGCGGAGCCGCTACAGATACGCAGTATTTT
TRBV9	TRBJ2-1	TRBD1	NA	CASSFGTDYNEQFF	TGTGCCAGCAGCTTTGGGACAGACTACAATGAGCAGTTCTTC
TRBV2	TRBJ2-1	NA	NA	CASRPDWNNEQFF	TGTGCCAGCAGACCGGACTGGAACAATGAGCAGTTCTTC
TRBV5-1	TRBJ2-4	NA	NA	CASSIGDWKNIQYF	TGCGCCAGCAGCATTGGAGACTGGAAAAACATTCAGTACTTC
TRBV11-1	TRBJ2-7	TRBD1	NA	CASSLTGQGLGEQYF	TGTGCCAGCAGCTTAACGGGACAGGGGCTGGGCGAGCAGTACTTC
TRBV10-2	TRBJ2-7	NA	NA	CASSESGRVAEGSYEQYF	TGCGCCAGCAGTGAGTCGGGGCGGGTAGCGGAGGGCTCCTACGAGCAGTACTTC
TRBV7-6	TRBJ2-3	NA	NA	CASSLEGFTDTQYF	TGTGCCAGTAGCTTAGAGGGGTTCACAGATACGCAGTATTTT
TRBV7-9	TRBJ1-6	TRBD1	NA	CASSFGQGPSAYNSPLHF	TGTGCCAGCAGCTTCGGACAGGGCCCCTCAGCCTATAATTCACCCCTCCACTTT
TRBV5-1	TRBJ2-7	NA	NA	CASSSDWGFSYEQYF	TGCGCCAGCAGCTCGGACTGGGGTTTTTCCTACGAGCAGTACTTC
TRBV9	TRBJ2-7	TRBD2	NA	CASSAGTRSYEQYF	TGTGCCAGCAGCGCCGGGACTAGGTCCTACGAGCAGTACTTC
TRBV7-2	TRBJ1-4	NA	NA	CASSARTTTNEKLFF	TGTGCCAGCAGCGCCCGGACAACAACTAATGAAAAACTGTTTTTT
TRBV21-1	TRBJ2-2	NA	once	CASRTSGSEAGELFF	TGTGCCAGCAGGACTAGCGGGAGTGAGGCCGGGGAGCTGTTTTTT
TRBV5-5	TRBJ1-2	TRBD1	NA	CASSLTGGHGYTF	TGTGCCAGCAGCTTAACAGGGGGGCATGGCTACACCTTC
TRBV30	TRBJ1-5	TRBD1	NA	CAWSVQGAQPQHF	TGTGCCTGGAGTGTACAGGGGGCCCAGCCCCAGCATTTT
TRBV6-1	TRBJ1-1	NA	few	CASSETQGTEAFF	TGTGCCAGCAGTGAGACCCAGGGAACTGAAGCTTTCTTT